Sequencing of this TCR beta chain was carried out in a study of regulatory T cells in long-lasting Graves disease. CDR1 and CDR2 from the germline V gene are KGHDR and SFDVKD. With V trimmed by 7 bases and J by 0 bases, 7 bases remained unmatched. The CDR3 sequence is 17 residues long. As to time point: newly diagnosed GD, antithyroid drugs for less than 3 months. PBMC-extracted RNA yielded the TCR library. Graves' disease was diagnosed by American Thyroid Association guidelines. Peripheral blood, around 9.9 milliliters per patient, was collected in EDTA tubes. Combining iRepertoire HTBI primers with Arm-PCR of CDR3 regions, the authors built TCR beta libraries. TCRdb itself ran the multiplex PCR reads through MiXCR, one entry per CDR3 protein. Here the sample spans some 500,000 distinct CDR3 sequences, about 13% being singletons. This clonotype turned up a few times. Its specificity is unknown. Findings of the study overall: TRBV28, TRBJ1-2 and TRBJ2-5 were segments that persistent disease favored.

The data were also submitted as part of a second study, on T cells in Graves' hyperthyroidism and ophthalmopathy.

This chain links TRBV24-1 with TRBJ2-6; 8 nucleotides line up with TRBD1. Material: peripheral blood mononuclear cells (PBMCs), obtained at new diagnosis, from a patient treated with antithyroid drugs. The origin of this receptor is a young man with Graves disease. The CDR3 reads CATSDRGTHSGANVLTF. As DNA, the CDR3 is TGTGCCACCAGCGACAGGGGTACGCACTCTGGGGCCAACGTCCTGACTTTC.